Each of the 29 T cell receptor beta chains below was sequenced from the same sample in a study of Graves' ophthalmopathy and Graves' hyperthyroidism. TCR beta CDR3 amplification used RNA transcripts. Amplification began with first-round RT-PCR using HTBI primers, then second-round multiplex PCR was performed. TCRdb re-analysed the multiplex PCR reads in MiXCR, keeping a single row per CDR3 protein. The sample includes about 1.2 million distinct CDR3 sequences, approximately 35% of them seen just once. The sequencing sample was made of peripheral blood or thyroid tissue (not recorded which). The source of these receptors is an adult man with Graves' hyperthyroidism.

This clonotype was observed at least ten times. The CDR3 sequence: CASSSQQGRETQYF. CDR3 in DNA: TGTGCCAGCAGCTCGCAACAGGGTCGGGAGACCCAGTACTTC. This sequence joins TRBV7-6 and TRBJ2-5; D is perhaps TRBD1 (6 bases). V shed 4 bases and J shed 5 bases, with 14 bases lying between them. CDR1 is SGHVS and CDR2 is FNYEAQ in the germline V gene. The CDR3 spans 14 residues. Full variable domain (outside the CDR3, taken from reference TRBV7-6 and TRBJ2-5): GAGVSQSPRYKVTKRGQDVALRCDPISGHVSLYWYRQALGQGPEFLTYFNYEAQQDKSGLPNDRFSAERPEGSISTLTIQRTEQRDSAMYRCASSSQQGRETQYFGPGTRLLVL.

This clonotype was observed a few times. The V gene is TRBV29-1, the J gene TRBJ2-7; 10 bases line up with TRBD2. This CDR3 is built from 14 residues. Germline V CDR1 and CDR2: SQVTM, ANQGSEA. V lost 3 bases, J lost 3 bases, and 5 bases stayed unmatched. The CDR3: CSVDRGLASYEQYF. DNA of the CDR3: TGCAGCGTTGACCGGGGACTAGCGAGCTACGAGCAGTACTTC.

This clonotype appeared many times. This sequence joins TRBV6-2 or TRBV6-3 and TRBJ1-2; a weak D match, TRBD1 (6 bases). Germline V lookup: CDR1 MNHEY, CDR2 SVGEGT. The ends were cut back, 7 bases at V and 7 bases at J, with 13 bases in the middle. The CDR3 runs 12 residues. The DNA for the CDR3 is TGTGCCAGCAACGAGGGGGGCAGTGGCTACACCTTC. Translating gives CASNEGGSGYTF.

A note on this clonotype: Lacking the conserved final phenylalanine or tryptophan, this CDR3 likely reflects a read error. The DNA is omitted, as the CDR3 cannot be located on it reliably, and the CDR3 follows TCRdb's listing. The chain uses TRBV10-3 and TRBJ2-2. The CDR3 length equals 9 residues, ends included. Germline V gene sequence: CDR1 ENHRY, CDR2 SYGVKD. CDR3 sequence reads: CAISGGLLS.

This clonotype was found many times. The CDR3 DNA reads as TGCGCCAGCAGAGCGGGACAGGGGGTCTCACCCCTCCACTTT. Translated: CASRAGQGVSPLHF. The chain employs TRBV10-2 and TRBJ1-6; TRBD1 aligns across 11 bases. Germline V CDR1 and CDR2: WSHSY, SAAADI. The CDR3 is 14 residues long. Trimming at V came to 6 bases and at J to 10 bases, leaving 5 bases not matched to a gene.

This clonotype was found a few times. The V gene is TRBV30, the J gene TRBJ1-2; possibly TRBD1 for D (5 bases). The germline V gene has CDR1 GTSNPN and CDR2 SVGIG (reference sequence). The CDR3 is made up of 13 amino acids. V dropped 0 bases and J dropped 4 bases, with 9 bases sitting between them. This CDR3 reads CAWSVQAPYGYTF. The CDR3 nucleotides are TGTGCCTGGAGTGTACAGGCGCCCTATGGCTACACCTTC. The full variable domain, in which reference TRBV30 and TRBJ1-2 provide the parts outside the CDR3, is SQTIHQWPATLVQPVGSPLSLECTVEGTSNPNLYWYRQAAGRGLQLLFYSVGIGQISSEVPQNLSASRPQDRQFILSSKKLLLSDSGFYLCAWSVQAPYGYTFGSGTRLTVV.

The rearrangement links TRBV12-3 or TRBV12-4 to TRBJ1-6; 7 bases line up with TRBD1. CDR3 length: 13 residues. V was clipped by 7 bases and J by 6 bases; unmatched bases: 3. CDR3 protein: CASTGQSNSPLHF. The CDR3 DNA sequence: TGTGCCAGCACGGGACAGAGTAATTCACCCCTCCACTTT.

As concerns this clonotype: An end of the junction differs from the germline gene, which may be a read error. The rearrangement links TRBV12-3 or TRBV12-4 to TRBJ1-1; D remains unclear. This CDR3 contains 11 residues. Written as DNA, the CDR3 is TGTGCCAGCAGTTTATCCCCCGCGATCCTCTTT. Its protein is CASSLSPAILF.

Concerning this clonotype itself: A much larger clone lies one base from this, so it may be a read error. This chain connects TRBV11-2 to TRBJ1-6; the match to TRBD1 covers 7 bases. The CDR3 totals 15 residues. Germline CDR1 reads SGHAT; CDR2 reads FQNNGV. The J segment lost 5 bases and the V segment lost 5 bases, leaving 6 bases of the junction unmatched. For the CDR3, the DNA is TGTGCCAGCAGCACCACGGGACAGCATAATTCACCCCTCCACTTT. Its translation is CASSTTGQHNSPLHF.

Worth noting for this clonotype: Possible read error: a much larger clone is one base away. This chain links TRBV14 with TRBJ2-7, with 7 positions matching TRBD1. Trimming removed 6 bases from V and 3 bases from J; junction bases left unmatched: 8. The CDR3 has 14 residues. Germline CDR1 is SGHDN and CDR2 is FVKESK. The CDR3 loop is CASREPGQSYEQYF. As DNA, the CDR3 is TGTGCCAGCAGAGAACCGGGACAGAGCTACGAGCAGTACTTC. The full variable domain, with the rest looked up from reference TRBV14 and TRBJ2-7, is EAGVTQFPSHSVIEKGQTVTLRCDPISGHDNLYWYRRVMGKEIKFLLHFVKESKQDESGMPNNRFLAERTGGTYSTLKVQPAELEDSGVYFCASREPGQSYEQYFGPGTRLTVT.

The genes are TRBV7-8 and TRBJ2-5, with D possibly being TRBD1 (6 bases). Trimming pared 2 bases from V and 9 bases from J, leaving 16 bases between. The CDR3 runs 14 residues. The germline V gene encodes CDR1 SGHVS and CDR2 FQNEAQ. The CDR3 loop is CASSLRWGQTAQYF. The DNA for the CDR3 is TGTGCCAGCAGCTTACGCTGGGGGCAGACTGCCCAGTACTTC.

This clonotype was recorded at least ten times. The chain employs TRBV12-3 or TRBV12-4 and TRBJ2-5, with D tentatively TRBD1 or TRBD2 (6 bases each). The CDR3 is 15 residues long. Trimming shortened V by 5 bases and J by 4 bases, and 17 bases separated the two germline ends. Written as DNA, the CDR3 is TGTGCCAGCAGTGGCGGGACACAAGGAGGAGAGACCCAGTACTTC. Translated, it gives CASSGGTQGGETQYF.

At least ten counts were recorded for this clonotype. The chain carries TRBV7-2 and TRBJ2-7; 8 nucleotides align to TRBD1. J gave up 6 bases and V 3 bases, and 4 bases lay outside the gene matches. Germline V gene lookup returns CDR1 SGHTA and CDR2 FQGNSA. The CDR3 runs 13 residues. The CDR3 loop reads CASSLNRGSEQYF. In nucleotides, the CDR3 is TGTGCCAGCAGCTTGAACAGGGGGAGCGAGCAGTACTTC.

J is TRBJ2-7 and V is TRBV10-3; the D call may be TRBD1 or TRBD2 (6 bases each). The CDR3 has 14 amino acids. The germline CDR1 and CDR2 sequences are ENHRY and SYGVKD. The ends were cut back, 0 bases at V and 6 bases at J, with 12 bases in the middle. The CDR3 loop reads CAISESISGAEQYF. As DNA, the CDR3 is TGTGCCATCAGTGAGTCGATCTCGGGGGCCGAGCAGTACTTC.

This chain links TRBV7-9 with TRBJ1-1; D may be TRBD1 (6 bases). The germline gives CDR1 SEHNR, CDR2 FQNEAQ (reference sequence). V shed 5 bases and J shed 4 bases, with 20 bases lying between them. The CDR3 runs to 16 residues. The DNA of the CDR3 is TGTGCCAGCAGCGTGACTAGCGGGGGCGCCGTCACTGAAGCTTTCTTT. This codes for CASSVTSGGAVTEAFF.

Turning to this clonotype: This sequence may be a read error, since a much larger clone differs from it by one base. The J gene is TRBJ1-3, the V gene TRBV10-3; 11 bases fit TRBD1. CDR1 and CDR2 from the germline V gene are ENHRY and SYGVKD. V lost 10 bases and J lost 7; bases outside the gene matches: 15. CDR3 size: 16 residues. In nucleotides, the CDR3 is TGTGCCAGCAGGAATCATGGCGGGACAGGGGGTAACACCATATATTTT. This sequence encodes CASRNHGGTGGNTIYF.

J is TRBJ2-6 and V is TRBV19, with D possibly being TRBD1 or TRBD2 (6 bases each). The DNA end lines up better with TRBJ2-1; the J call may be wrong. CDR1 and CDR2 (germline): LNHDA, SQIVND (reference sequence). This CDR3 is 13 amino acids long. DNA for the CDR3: TGTGCCGCGAGGGGGGCGGTTGACAATGAGCAGTTCTTC. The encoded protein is CAARGAVDNEQFF.

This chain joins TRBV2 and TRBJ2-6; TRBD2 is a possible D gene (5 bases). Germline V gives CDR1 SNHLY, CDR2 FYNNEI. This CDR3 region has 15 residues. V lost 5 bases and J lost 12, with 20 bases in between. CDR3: CASSFRGSGSSVLTF. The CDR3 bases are TGTGCCAGCAGTTTTCGTGGGAGTGGGTCCAGCGTCCTGACTTTC.

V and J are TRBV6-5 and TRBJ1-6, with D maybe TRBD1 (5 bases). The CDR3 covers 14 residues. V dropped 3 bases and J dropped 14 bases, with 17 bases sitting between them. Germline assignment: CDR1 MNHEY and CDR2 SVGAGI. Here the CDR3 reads CASSYSSSGATLHF. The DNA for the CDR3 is TGTGCCAGCAGTTATTCTTCTAGTGGGGCAACCCTCCACTTT.

DNA for the CDR3: TGTGCCCGAGGGGGGACAGCAGTGCAGTACTTC. It specifies CARGGTAVQYF. J is TRBJ2-7 and V is TRBV25-1; the D gene is possibly TRBD1 (7 bases). The germline V and J ends were trimmed by 11 bases and 9 bases, with 17 bases remaining between them. Germline loops: CDR1 MGHDK, CDR2 SYGVNS. The CDR3 loop spans 11 amino acids.

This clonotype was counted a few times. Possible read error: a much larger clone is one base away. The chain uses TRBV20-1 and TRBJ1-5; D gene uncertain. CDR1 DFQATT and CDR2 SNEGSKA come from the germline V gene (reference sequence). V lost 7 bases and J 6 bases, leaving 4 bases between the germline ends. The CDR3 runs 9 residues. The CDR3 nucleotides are TGCAGTGTAGGTCAGCCCCAGCATTTT. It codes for CSVGQPQHF.

The CDR3 DNA sequence: TGCGCCAGCAGCTTGGGGGATATGACCGTACCCTACGAGCAGTACTTC. Translated, it gives CASSLGDMTVPYEQYF. J is TRBJ2-7 and V is TRBV5-1; the D is unclear. The V end was cut by 0 bases, the J end by 2 bases, with 15 bases between. Looked up from germline, CDR1 is SGHRS and CDR2 is YFSETQ. The CDR3 contains 16 residues.

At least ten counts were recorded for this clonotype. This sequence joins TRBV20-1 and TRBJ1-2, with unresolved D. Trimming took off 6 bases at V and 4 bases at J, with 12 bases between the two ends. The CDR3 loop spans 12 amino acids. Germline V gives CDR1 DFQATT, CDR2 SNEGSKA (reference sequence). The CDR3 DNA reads TGCAGTGCCCCAGGACTGCCCTATGGCTACACCTTC. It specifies CSAPGLPYGYTF.

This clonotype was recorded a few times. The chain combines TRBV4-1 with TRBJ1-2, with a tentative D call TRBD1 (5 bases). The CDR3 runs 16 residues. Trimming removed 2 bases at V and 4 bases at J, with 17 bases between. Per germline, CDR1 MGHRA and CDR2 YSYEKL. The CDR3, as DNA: TGCGCCAGCAGCCAAACCGGGACGGGGACCATCTATGGCTACACCTTC. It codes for CASSQTGTGTIYGYTF.

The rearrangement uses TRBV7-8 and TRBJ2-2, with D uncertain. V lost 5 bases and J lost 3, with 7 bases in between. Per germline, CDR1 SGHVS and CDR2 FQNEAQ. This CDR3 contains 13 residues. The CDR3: CASSQVDTGELFF. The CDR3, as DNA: TGTGCCAGCAGCCAAGTCGACACCGGGGAGCTGTTTTTT.

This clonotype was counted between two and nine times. The CDR3 reads CASSEFPAASYEQYF. The CDR3 DNA sequence: TGTGCCAGCAGTGAATTTCCGGCGGCCTCCTACGAGCAGTACTTC. The chain combines TRBV6-1 with TRBJ2-7; D unclear. Germline values: CDR1 MNHNS, CDR2 SASEGT. V was trimmed by 2 bases and J by 0 bases, leaving 11 bases between them. The CDR3 totals 15 residues.

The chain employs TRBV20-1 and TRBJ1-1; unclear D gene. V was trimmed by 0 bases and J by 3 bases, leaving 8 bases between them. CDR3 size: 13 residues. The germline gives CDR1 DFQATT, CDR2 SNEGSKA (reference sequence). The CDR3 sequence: CSARDRRDTEAFF. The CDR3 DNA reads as TGCAGTGCTAGAGATAGAAGGGACACTGAAGCTTTCTTT.

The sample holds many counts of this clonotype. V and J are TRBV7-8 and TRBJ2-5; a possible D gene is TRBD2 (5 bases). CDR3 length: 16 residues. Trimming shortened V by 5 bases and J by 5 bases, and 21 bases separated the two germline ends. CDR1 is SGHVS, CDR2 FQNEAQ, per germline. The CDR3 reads CASSATIGFGEETQYF. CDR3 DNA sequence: TGTGCCAGCAGCGCGACTATCGGCTTCGGGGAGGAGACCCAGTACTTC.

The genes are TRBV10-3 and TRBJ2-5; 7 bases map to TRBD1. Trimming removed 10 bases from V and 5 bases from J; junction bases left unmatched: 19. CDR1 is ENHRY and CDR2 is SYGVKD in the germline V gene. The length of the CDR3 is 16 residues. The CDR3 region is CATRSIEGQWDETQYF. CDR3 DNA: TGTGCCACGCGATCAATTGAGGGACAGTGGGACGAGACCCAGTACTTC.